The rows below give T cell receptor beta chains drawn from one sample of a study of T-cell reconstitution after alpha-beta-depleted transplantation in children. Each CDR3 protein is one row after TCRdb ran MiXCR on the PCR reads. The repertoire holds about 78,000 distinct CDR3 sequences, with 11% to 15% as singletons. This specimen was PBMCs, mostly from graft donor cells, taken 180 days after TCRalphabeta/CD19-depleted stem cell transplant. The source is a male patient aged 2-15 years who had a stem cell transplant for acute lymphoblastic leukemia, so the T cells may come from the graft donor. CDR3s include the opening cysteine and the closing phenylalanine or tryptophan. A clone size is listed for some rows: how often the clone was seen (once, few, many), or a class if it is expanded.

V gene	J gene	clone size	CDR3 protein
TRBV20-1	TRBJ1-5	few	CSARMDRNQPQHF
TRBV6-2/TRBV6-3	TRBJ2-7	few	CASSYRDRFITIHEQYF
TRBV12-3/TRBV12-4	TRBJ1-3	many	CASSISRWTLSGNTIYF
TRBV7-8	TRBJ2-4	few	CASSLVPGLAKNIQYF
TRBV29-1	TRBJ1-2	few	CSVEGRDRDGYTF
TRBV20-1	TRBJ2-5	few	CSAYRGGGAMETQYF
TRBV3-1	TRBJ2-7	few	CASSRPTSGSYEQYF
TRBV5-1	TRBJ2-1	many	CASSLVATDSYNEQFF
TRBV11-2	TRBJ2-1	many	CASSLVTRNEQFF
TRBV5-1	TRBJ1-3	-	CASSSRSSGNTIYF
TRBV6-5	TRBJ2-3	-	CASSYRRGDPNTQYF
TRBV7-7	TRBJ2-2	-	CASSLEGGGGELFF
TRBV4-3	TRBJ1-1	-	CASSQDRGTLNTEAFF
TRBV10-3	TRBJ1-1	many	CAIRQGSTEAFF
TRBV20-1	TRBJ2-5	few	CSANSWRGSKETQYF
TRBV4-3	TRBJ1-2	many	CASSQRPQGGGYTF
TRBV18	TRBJ2-5	-	CASSPRLGTGETQYF
TRBV7-3	TRBJ1-5	-	CASSHGGNQPQHF
TRBV27	TRBJ2-4	few	CASSSAPRNIQYF
TRBV7-9	TRBJ1-1	many	CASRVQVNTEAFF
TRBV12-3/TRBV12-4	TRBJ2-1	many	CASWGGEQFF
TRBV7-9	TRBJ2-5	once	CASSRRGQQETQYF
TRBV5-1	TRBJ2-7	many	CASRYGDRTYEQYF
TRBV5-1	TRBJ2-3	-	CASSQLAGGSTDTQYF
TRBV20-1	TRBJ2-5	many	CSARRTGTKQETQYF
TRBV28	TRBJ2-7	few	CASSLGGLQSYEQYF
TRBV29-1	TRBJ1-1	-	CSVGTGENTEAFF
TRBV10-3	TRBJ1-2	few	CAISGLQGSDYGYTF
TRBV7-7	TRBJ2-5	few	CASSPGQRGQTQYF
TRBV29-1	TRBJ2-7	-	CSVAVKYEQYF
TRBV20-1	TRBJ1-6	-	CSARRGGSYNSPLHF
TRBV7-2	TRBJ2-5	-	CASSLAWGPETQYF
TRBV5-1	TRBJ1-1	-	CASSRKPRNTEAFF
TRBV10-3	TRBJ2-5	few	CAISEGFVETQYF
TRBV7-2	TRBJ2-7	many	CASSAPSGRVYEQYF
TRBV12-3/TRBV12-4	TRBJ2-5	-	CASCEAGPRGTQYF
TRBV10-3	TRBJ2-7	many	CAISEGGGSTYEQYF
TRBV29-1	TRBJ1-5	-	CSVESGGNQPQHF
TRBV5-1	TRBJ1-6	-	CASSLAKGHSPLHF
TRBV7-2	TRBJ1-2	many	CASSFQANYGYTF
TRBV29-1	TRBJ2-1	few	CSVVVLAGSSYNEQFF
TRBV6-1	TRBJ2-5	-	CASRVGIQETQYF
TRBV15	TRBJ1-4	few	CATVAGYKTRRNEKLFF
TRBV20-1	TRBJ2-3	-	CSAQHGGGTDTQYF
TRBV20-1	TRBJ1-4	-	CSASLRNEKLFF
TRBV28	TRBJ2-5	many	CASSFPAGARETQYF
TRBV5-6	TRBJ2-1	many	CASSFAGEQFF
TRBV4-2	TRBJ1-1	many	CASSQGTLNTEAFF
TRBV12-3/TRBV12-4	TRBJ2-1	-	CVSGLTSYNEQFF
TRBV7-9	TRBJ1-2	-	CASSLGAVDGYTF
TRBV10-3	TRBJ1-6	-	CAISRDVLSPLHF
TRBV6-2/TRBV6-3	TRBJ2-3	-	CASRPRDRPLAQYF
TRBV29-1	TRBJ2-2	-	CSVHTPTGELFF
TRBV6-2/TRBV6-3	TRBJ1-5	-	CATGAYWQGNQPQHF
TRBV7-2	TRBJ1-1	-	CASSLDYKTEAFF
TRBV29-1	TRBJ2-1	many	CSAEQYHNEQFF
TRBV7-2	TRBJ2-7	few	CASSSRQGPYEQYF
TRBV7-2	TRBJ2-7	-	CASSVSSWRGSYEQYF
TRBV28	TRBJ2-7	-	CASSAYEQYF